This T cell receptor beta chain originates from a study of beta chain features in type 1 diabetes. Turning to the study itself: Sorted cell examination encompassed approximately 110 million cells across all samples.

The authors reverse transcribed all of the isolated RNA, so sequencing captured expressed TCRB transcripts. Using immunoSEQ multiplex PCR, the repertoire was profiled, and TCRdb retains in-frame clones only, with some absent. The sample yields 280,000 or so clones, about 15% seen once. Of note for this clone: Its antigen is as yet unknown.

Purity of each sorted population was above 98%. Study-level results: A pattern of fewer insertions and more deletions at VDJ junctions was seen in type 1 diabetes patients. In all four CD4+ subsets, TCRB CDR3 length was significantly, moderately reduced in type 1 diabetes. Any role of HLA type in TCRB rearrangement remained unresolved here.

Sample: naive CD4+ T cells from blood. The clonotype originates from a man between 18 and 35 years old with type 1 diabetes.

This CDR3 is CAWSPGQGTAAFF. CDR3 bases: TGTGCCTGGAGTCCGGGACAGGGAACCGCAGCTTTCTTT. This rearrangement joins TRBV30 to TRBJ1-1; 9 positions match TRBD1. Per germline, CDR1 GTSNPN and CDR2 SVGIG (reference sequence). The CDR3 runs to 13 residues. V trimming: 2 bases; J trimming: 10 bases; junction bases outside the gene matches: 8.